The sequence of this T cell receptor beta chain was determined in a study of T-cell memory formation after mild COVID-19. Points from the study as a whole: A second wave of clones peaked on day 37, and their SARS-CoV-2 specificity went unconfirmed. Balance between CD4 and CD8 was seen in clones contracting day 15 to 85, and a CD4+ lean was seen in later expanders.

This clonotype was picked up a small number of times. Its antigen is unknown. Constant-segment primers and 5'RACE yielded cDNA libraries for TCR alpha and TCR beta, each carrying sample barcodes and UMIs. TCRdb re-called the 5' RACE reads through MiXCR, storing one row per CDR3 protein. Among roughly 450,000 distinct CDR3 sequences listed, about 20% were seen once. The material sequenced was PBMCs or a T cell subset sorted from them (not recorded which). The clonotype originates from an adult woman who had mild COVID-19 (a few samples of this study predate the infection). Cell type and time point are not known.

This CDR3 reads CASSPWTEGYTEAFF. In DNA, the CDR3 is TGCGCCAGCAGCCCCTGGACAGAGGGTTACACTGAAGCTTTCTTT. The rearrangement uses TRBV5-1 and TRBJ1-1; maybe TRBD1 (6 bases). The germline V gene has CDR1 SGHRS and CDR2 YFSETQ. Trimming left V 4 bases short and J 3 bases short, with 16 bases between. This CDR3 has 15 amino acids.